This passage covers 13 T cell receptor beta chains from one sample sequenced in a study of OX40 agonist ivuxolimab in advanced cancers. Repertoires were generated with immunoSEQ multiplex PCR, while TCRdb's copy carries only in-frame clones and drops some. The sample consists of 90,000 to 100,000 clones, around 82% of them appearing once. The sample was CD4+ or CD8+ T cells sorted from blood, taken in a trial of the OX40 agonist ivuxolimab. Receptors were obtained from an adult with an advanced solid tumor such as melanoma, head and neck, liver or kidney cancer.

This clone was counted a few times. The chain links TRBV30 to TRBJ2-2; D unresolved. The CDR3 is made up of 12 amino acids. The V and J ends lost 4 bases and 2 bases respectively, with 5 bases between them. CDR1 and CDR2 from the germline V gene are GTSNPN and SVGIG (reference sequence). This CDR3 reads CAWTRNTGELFF. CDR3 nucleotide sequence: TGTGCCTGGACTCGTAACACCGGGGAGCTGTTTTTT.

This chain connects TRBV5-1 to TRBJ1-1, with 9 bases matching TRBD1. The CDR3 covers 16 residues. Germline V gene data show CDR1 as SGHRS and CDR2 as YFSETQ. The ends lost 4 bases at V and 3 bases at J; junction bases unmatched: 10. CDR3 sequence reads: CASSPEGQGLDTEAFF. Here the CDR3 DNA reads TGCGCCAGCAGCCCTGAGGGACAGGGATTGGACACTGAAGCTTTCTTT.

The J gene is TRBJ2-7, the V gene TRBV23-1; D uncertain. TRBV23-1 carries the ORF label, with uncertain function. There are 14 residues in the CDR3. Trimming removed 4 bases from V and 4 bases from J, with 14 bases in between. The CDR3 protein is CASSPLFHLYEQYF. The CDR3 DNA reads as TGCGCCAGCAGTCCCCTCTTCCATCTTTACGAGCAGTACTTC.

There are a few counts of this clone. The CDR3 sequence is CASTGLAELSTDTQYF. The CDR3 DNA reads TGTGCCAGCACGGGACTAGCAGAACTTAGCACAGATACGCAGTATTTT. V and J are TRBV27 and TRBJ2-3, with 9 bases fitting TRBD2. Germline CDR1 and CDR2: MNHEY and SMNVEV (reference sequence). V was pared by 7 bases and J by 0 bases, with 8 bases of the junction left unmatched. CDR3 length equals 16 residues.

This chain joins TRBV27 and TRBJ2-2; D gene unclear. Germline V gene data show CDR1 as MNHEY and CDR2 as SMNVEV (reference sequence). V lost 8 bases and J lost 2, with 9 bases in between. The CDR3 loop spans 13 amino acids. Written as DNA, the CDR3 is TGTGCCAGCTCCTCCTATAACACCGGGGAGCTGTTTTTT. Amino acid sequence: CASSSYNTGELFF.

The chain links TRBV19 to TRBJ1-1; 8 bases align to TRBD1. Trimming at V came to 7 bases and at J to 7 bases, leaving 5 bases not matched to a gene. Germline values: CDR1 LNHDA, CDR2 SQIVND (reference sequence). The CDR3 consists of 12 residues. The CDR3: CASTDRDYEAFF. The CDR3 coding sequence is TGTGCCAGTACGGACAGGGATTATGAAGCTTTCTTT.

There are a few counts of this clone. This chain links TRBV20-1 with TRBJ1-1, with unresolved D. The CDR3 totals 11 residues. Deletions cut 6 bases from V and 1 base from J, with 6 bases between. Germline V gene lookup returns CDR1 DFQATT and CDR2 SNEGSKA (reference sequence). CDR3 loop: CSAEENTEAFF. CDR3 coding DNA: TGCAGTGCCGAAGAGAACACTGAAGCTTTCTTT.

In DNA form, the CDR3 reads TGTGCCAGCAGCGTATTAGGGGGGGAGCAGTTCTTC. Translating it yields CASSVLGGEQFF. This rearrangement joins TRBV9 to TRBJ2-1; TRBD1 or TRBD2 may be the D gene (6 bases each). The V gene lost 1 base and the J gene lost 10 bases, with 9 bases spanning the gap. Looked up from germline, CDR1 is SGDLS and CDR2 is YYNGEE. The CDR3 totals 12 residues.

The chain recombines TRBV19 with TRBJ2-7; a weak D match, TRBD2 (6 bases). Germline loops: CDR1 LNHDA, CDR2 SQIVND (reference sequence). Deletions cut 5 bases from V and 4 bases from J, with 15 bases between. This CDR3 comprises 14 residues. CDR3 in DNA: TGTGCCAGTAGTTTTACCGGGGACTTTTACGAGCAGTACTTC. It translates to CASSFTGDFYEQYF.

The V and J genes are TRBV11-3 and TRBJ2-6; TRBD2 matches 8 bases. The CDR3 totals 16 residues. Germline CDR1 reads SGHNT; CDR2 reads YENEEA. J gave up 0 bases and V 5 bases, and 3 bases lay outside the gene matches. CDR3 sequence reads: CASSGRGGSGANVLTF. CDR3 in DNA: TGTGCCAGCAGCGGACGGGGGGGCTCTGGGGCCAACGTCCTGACTTTC. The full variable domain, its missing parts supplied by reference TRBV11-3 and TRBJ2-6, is EAGVVQSPRYKIIEKKQPVAFWCNPISGHNTLYWYLQNLGQGPELLIRYENEEAVDDSQLPKDRFSAERLKGVDSTLKIQPAELGDSAVYLCASSGRGGSGANVLTFGAGSRLTVL.

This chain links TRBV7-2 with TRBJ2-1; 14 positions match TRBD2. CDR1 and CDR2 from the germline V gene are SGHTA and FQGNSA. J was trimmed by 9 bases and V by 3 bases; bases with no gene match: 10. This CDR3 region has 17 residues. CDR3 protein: CASSFQGGLAGGSEQFF. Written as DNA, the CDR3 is TGTGCCAGCAGCTTCCAAGGCGGACTAGCGGGAGGCTCTGAGCAGTTCTTC.

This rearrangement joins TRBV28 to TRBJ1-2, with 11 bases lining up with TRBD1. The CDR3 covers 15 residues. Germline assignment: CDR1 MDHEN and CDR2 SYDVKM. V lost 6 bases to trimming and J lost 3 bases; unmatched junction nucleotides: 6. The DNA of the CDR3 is TGTGCCAGCAGCACCGGGACAGGGGGTGACTATGGCTACACCTTC. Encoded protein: CASSTGTGGDYGYTF.

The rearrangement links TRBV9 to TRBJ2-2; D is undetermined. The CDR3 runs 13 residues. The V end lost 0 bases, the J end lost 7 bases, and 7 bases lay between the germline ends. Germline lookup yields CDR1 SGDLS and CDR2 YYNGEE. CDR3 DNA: TGTGCCAGCAGCGTAGGGATTCTCGGGGAGCTGTTTTTT. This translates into CASSVGILGELFF. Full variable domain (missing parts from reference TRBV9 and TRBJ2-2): DSGVTQTPKHLITATGQRVTLRCSPRSGDLSVYWYQQSLDQGLQFLIQYYNGEERAKGNILERFSAQQFPDLHSELNLSSLELGDSALYFCASSVGILGELFFGEGSRLTVL.